The present TCR beta chain was sequenced within a study of cytomegalovirus exposure and HLA in healthy donors. Amplification used 60 Vbeta primers and 13 Jbeta primers. Assay: immunoSEQ multiplex PCR; the TCRdb copy retains only in-frame clones and omits some. This sample yields more than 95,000 clones, of which 76% are seen a single time; about 5.4% belongs to the top ten. Comments on this clone: Its antigen is unidentified.

Healthy bone marrow donors made up the cohort. Findings and limits, study-wide: The study designated 150 to 200 TCR beta chains cytomegalovirus-associated. At a 0.05 false discovery rate, a later analysis found 16,951 TCR beta sequences to be associated with HLA alleles.

Sequenced input: PBMCs. This receptor was taken from a woman in her late teens or twenties in good health and CMV-seropositive.

This CDR3 reads CAWSVDSGNNEQFF. The CDR3 DNA follows: TGTGCCTGGAGTGTAGATAGCGGGAACAATGAGCAGTTCTTC. This chain joins TRBV30 and TRBJ2-1, with 8 bases fitting TRBD2. This CDR3 is 14 amino acids long. Germline V gene data show CDR1 as GTSNPN and CDR2 as SVGIG (reference sequence). Trimming took 0 bases from V and 5 from J; bases not matched to a gene: 3.